This is a list of T cell receptor beta chains from one sample in a study of cytomegalovirus exposure and HLA in healthy donors. Sequencing was performed with immunoSEQ multiplex PCR; in TCRdb, only in-frame clones are kept and a portion is missing. The repertoire has about 180,000 clones, roughly four fifths of them found once; the top ten carry under 2%. The sample taken for sequencing was PBMCs. The receptors derive from a man aged 18 to 29 in good health and CMV-seronegative. The CDR3 runs from the conserved cysteine through the conserved F or W. Fields, in order: CDR3 DNA, CDR3 protein, J gene, D gene, V gene, clone size. D genes are given only for firm matches. Clone size is stated in some rows and not others, as once, few, many or a class when expanded.

TGTGCCAGCAGCTCCCCGGTCCTCTATGGCTACACCTTC	CASSSPVLYGYTF	TRBJ1-2	NA	TRBV11-2	few
TGTGCCAGCATCCCTATGGGAAAAAGCGGGGGGATGTCAGATACGCAGTATTTT	CASIPMGKSGGMSDTQYF	TRBJ2-3	TRBD2	TRBV5-6	NA
TGTGCCAGTAGTATAGGTACGGGATCCGAGGGCTACACCTTC	CASSIGTGSEGYTF	TRBJ1-2	NA	TRBV19	once
TGTGCCAGCAGCCCGCCCACCTTCAGCGAGCAGTACTTC	CASSPPTFSEQYF	TRBJ2-7	NA	TRBV7-8	NA
TGCGCCAGCAGCTTTCAGGGTAACGAGCAGTACTTC	CASSFQGNEQYF	TRBJ2-7	NA	TRBV5-1	NA
TGCGCCAGCAGCTTACAGCGGGCCGCCTACAATGAGCAGTTCTTC	CASSLQRAAYNEQFF	TRBJ2-1	NA	TRBV5-1	NA
TGCGCCAGCAGCTTGGTGAAAGGGACAGGGGGCGCCTTCTCTTCCTACGAGCAGTACTTC	CASSLVKGTGGAFSSYEQYF	TRBJ2-7	TRBD1	TRBV5-1	NA
TGTGCCAGCAGTACCCGGACGGGAGCTAACTATGGCTACACCTTC	CASSTRTGANYGYTF	TRBJ1-2	NA	TRBV27	NA
TGTGCCAGCAGCCAAGATTTTACGGTCTCCCTCCACTTT	CASSQDFTVSLHF	TRBJ1-6	NA	TRBV14	NA
TGTGCCAGCAGTTTAGGGCAGGGTGGCTACACCTTC	CASSLGQGGYTF	TRBJ1-2	NA	TRBV28	NA
TGTGCCAGCAGCGTAGCCGAGCGGATCACAGATACGCAGTATTTT	CASSVAERITDTQYF	TRBJ2-3	NA	TRBV9	NA
TGTGCCAGCAGTCGAACGACTAGCGGGAGGACAGATACGCAGTATTTT	CASSRTTSGRTDTQYF	TRBJ2-3	TRBD2	TRBV25-1	NA
TGTGCCTGGAGCCAAGGGGCTCGGAGCACAGATACGCAGTATTTT	CAWSQGARSTDTQYF	TRBJ2-3	NA	TRBV30	NA